This TCR beta chain was identified during a study of OX40 agonist ivuxolimab in advanced cancers. Here immunoSEQ multiplex PCR was the method, and the copy in TCRdb shows in-frame clones only, minus some. The profile shows tens of thousands of clones, roughly 80% of them singletons. Details on this clone: Its specificity is not known.

Overall study findings and caveats: Within 6 weeks, CD4+ and CD8+ blood T cells expanded clonally at 0.1 to 3.0 mg/kg.

The specimen was CD4+ or CD8+ T cells sorted from blood, collected in a trial of the OX40 agonist ivuxolimab. This TCR was sampled from an adult with an advanced solid tumor such as melanoma, head and neck, liver or kidney cancer.

The CDR3 DNA reads TGTGCCAGCAGTTCACAGTCAACTAATGAAAAACTGTTTTTT. This codes for CASSSQSTNEKLFF. This sequence joins TRBV6-6 and TRBJ1-4; D ambiguous. CDR1 and CDR2 (germline): MNHNY, SVGAGI (reference sequence). The ends were cut back, 4 bases at V and 0 bases at J, with 6 bases in the middle. The length of the CDR3 is 14 residues.